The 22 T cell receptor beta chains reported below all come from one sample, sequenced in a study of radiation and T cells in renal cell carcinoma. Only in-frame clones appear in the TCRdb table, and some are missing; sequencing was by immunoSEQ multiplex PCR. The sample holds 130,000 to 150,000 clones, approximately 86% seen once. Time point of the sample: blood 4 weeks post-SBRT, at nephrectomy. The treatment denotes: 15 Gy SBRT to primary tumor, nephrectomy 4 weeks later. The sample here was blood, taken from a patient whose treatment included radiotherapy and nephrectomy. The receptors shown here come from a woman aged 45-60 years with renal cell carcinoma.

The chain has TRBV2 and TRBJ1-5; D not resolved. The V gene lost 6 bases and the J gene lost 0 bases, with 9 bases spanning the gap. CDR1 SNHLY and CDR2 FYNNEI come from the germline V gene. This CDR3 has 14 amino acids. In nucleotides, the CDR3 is TGTGCCAGCAGGATCACATATAGCAATCAGCCCCAGCATTTT. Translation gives CASRITYSNQPQHF. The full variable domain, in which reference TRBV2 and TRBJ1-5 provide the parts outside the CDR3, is EPEVTQTPSHQVTQMGQEVILRCVPISNHLYFYWYRQILGQKVEFLVSFYNNEISEKSEIFDDQFSVERPDGSNFTLKIRSTKLEDSAMYFCASRITYSNQPQHFGDGTRLSIL.

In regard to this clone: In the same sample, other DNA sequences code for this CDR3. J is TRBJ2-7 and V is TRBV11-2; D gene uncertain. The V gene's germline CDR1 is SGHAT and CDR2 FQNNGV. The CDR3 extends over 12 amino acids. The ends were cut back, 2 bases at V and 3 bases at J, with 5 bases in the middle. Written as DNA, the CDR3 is TGTGCCAGCAGCTTACTGGGCTACGAGCAGTACTTC. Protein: CASSLLGYEQYF.

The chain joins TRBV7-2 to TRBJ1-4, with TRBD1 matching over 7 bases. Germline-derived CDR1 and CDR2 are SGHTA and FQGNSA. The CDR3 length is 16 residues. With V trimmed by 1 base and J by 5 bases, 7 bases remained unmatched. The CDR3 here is CASSLVGTVLNEKLFF. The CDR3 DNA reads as TGTGCCAGCAGCTTAGTAGGGACAGTCTTAAATGAAAAACTGTTTTTT.

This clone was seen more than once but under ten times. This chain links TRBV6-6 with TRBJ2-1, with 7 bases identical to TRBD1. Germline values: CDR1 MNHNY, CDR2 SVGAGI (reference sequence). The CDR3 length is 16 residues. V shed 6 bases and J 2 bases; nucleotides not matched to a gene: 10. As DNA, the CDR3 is TGTGCCAGCAGGTCAACGCAGGGGGTAACCTACAATGAGCAGTTCTTC. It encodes CASRSTQGVTYNEQFF.

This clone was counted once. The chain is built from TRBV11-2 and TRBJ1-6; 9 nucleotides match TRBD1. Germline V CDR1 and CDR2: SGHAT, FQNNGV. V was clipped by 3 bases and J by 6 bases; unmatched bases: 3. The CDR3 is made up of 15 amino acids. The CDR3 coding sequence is TGTGCCAGCAGCTTCCCGGGACAGGGTAATTCACCCCTCCACTTT. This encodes CASSFPGQGNSPLHF. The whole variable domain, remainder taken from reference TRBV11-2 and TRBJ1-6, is EAGVAQSPRYKIIEKRQSVAFWCNPISGHATLYWYQQILGQGPKLLIQFQNNGVVDDSQLPKDRFSAERLKGVDSTLKIQPAKLEDSAVYLCASSFPGQGNSPLHFGNGTRLTVT.

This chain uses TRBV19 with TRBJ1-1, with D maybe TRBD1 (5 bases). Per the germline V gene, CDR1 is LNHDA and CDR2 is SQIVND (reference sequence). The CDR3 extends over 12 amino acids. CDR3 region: CATRGAGTEAFF. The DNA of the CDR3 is TGTGCTACGCGAGGGGCCGGGACTGAAGCTTTCTTT. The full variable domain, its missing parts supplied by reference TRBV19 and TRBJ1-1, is DGGITQSPKYLFRKEGQNVTLSCEQNLNHDAMYWYRQDPGQGLRLIYYSQIVNDFQKGDIAEGYSVSREKKESFPLTVTSAQKNPTAFYLCATRGAGTEAFFGQGTRLTVV.

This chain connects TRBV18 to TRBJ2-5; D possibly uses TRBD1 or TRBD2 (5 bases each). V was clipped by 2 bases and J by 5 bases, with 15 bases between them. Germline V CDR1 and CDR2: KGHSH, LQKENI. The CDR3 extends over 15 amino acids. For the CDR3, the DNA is TGTGCCAGCTCACCAATTGGCCCGGGGCGGGAGACCCAGTACTTC. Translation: CASSPIGPGRETQYF.

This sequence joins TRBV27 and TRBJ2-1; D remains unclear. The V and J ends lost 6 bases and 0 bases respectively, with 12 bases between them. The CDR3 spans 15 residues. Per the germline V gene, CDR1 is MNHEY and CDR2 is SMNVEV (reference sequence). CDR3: CASRSTVSSYNEQFF. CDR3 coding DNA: TGTGCCAGCAGATCGACGGTGAGCTCCTACAATGAGCAGTTCTTC.

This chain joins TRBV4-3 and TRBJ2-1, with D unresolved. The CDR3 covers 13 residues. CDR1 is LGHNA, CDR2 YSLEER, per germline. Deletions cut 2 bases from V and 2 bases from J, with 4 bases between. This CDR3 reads CASSQRTYNEQFF. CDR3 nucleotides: TGCGCCAGCAGCCAAAGGACCTACAATGAGCAGTTCTTC.

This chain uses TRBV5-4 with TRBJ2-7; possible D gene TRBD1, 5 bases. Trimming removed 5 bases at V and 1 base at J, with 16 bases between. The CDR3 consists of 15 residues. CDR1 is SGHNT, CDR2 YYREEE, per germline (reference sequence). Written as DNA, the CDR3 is TGTGCCAGCAGTCAGGACACAGGATCATCCTACGAGCAGTACTTC. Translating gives CASSQDTGSSYEQYF.

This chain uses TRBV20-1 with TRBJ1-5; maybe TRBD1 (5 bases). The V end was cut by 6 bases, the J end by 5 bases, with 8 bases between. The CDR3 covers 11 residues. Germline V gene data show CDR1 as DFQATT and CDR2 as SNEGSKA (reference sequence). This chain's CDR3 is CSAGQDQPQHF. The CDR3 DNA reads TGCAGTGCGGGGCAAGATCAGCCCCAGCATTTT.

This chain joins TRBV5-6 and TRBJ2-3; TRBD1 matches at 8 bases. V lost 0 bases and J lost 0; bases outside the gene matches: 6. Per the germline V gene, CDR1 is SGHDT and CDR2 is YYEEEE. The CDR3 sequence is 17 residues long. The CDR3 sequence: CASSLAGTGPSTDTQYF. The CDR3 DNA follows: TGTGCCAGCAGCTTGGCCGGGACAGGCCCAAGCACAGATACGCAGTATTTT. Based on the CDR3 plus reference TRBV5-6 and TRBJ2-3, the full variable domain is DAGVTQSPTHLIKTRGQQVTLRCSPKSGHDTVSWYQQALGQGPQFIFQYYEEEERQRGNFPDRFSGHQFPNYSSELNVNALLLGDSALYLCASSLAGTGPSTDTQYFGPGTRLTVL.

CDR3 nucleotides: TGCGCCAGCAGCTCGGGGACAGGGCTTAACTATGGCTACACCTTC. This codes for CASSSGTGLNYGYTF. The rearrangement links TRBV5-1 to TRBJ1-2; the match to TRBD1 covers 9 bases. The CDR3 loop spans 15 amino acids. Germline V gene lookup returns CDR1 SGHRS and CDR2 YFSETQ. V shed 3 bases and J 1 base; nucleotides not matched to a gene: 4.

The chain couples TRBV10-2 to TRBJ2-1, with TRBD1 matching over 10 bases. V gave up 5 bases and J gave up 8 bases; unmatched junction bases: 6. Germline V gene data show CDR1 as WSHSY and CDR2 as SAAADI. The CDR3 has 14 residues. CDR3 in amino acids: CASSNDRGRDEQFF. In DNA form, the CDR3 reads TGCGCCAGCAGTAACGACAGGGGGCGCGATGAGCAGTTCTTC.

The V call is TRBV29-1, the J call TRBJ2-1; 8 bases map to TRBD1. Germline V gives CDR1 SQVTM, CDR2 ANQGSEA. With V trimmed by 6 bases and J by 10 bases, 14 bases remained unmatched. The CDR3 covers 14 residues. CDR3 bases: TGCAGCGTGGACACCTACGGGGGACAGGCCGAGCAGTTCTTC. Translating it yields CSVDTYGGQAEQFF.

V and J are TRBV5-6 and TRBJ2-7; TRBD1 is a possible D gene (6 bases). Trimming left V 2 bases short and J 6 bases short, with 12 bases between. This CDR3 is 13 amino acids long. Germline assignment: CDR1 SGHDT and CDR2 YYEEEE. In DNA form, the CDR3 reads TGTGCCAGCAGCTTTACAGGGAGCGGCGAGCAGTACTTC. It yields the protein CASSFTGSGEQYF.

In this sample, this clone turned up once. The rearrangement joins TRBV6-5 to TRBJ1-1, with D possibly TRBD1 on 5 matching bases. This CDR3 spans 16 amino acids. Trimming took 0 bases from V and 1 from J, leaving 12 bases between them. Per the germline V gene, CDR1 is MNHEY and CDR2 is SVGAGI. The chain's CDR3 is CASSYSSGRENTEAFF. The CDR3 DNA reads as TGTGCCAGCAGTTACTCGAGCGGCAGGGAGAACACTGAAGCTTTCTTT.

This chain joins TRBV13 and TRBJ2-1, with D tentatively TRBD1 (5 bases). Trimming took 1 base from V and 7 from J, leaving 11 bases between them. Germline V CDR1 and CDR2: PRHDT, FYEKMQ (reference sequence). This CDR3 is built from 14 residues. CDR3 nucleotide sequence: TGTGCCAGCAGCTTAGAAGGGGCGGCAAATGAGCAGTTCTTC. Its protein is CASSLEGAANEQFF.

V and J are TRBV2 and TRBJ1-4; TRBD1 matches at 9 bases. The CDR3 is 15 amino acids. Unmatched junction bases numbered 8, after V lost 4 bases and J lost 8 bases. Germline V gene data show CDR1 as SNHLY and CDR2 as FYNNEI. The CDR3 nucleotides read TGTGCCAGCAGTGCCGTCCGGGGACAGGGAGAAAAACTGTTTTTT. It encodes CASSAVRGQGEKLFF.

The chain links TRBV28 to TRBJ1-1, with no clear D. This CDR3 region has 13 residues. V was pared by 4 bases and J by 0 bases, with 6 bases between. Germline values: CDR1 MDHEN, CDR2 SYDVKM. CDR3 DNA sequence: TGTGCCAGCAGTTCACCCATGAACACTGAAGCTTTCTTT. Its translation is CASSSPMNTEAFF.

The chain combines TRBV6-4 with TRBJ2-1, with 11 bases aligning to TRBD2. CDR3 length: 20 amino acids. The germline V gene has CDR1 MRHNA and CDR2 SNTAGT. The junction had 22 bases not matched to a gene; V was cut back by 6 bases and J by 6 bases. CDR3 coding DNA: TGTGCCAGCAGAGAGTGGGGTTTGGGTTTAGCGGGAGGGCCGGGCAATGAGCAGTTCTTC. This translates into CASREWGLGLAGGPGNEQFF.

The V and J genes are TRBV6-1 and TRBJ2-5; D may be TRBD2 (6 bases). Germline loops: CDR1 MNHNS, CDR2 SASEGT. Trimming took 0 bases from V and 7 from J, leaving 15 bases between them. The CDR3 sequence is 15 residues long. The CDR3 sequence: CASSEAALAIGTQYF. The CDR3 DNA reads TGTGCCAGCAGTGAAGCGGCACTAGCAATCGGGACCCAGTACTTC.